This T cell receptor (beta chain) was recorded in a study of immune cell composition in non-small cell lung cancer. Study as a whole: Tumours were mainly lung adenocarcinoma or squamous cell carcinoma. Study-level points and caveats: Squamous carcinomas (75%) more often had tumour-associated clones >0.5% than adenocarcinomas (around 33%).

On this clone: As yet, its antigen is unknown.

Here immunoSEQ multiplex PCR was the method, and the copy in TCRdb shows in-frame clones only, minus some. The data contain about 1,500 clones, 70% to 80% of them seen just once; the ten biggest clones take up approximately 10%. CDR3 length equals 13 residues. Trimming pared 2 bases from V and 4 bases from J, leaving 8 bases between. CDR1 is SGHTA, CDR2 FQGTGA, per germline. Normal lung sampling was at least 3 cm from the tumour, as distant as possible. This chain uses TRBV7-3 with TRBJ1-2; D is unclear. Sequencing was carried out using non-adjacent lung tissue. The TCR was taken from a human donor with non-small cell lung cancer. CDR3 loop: CASSLGGGYGYTF. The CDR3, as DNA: TGTGCCAGCAGCTTAGGTGGAGGCTATGGCTACACCTTC.